These 29 T cell receptor beta chains came from one sample sequenced in a study of T-cell memory formation after mild COVID-19. Each CDR3 protein gets one entry after TCRdb re-called the 5' RACE reads with MiXCR. Found here are about half a million distinct CDR3 sequences, about 20% of them singletons; the top ten hold roughly an eighth. Sequencing input: PBMCs or a T cell subset sorted from them (not recorded which). All receptors derive from an adult woman who had mild COVID-19 (a few samples of this study predate the infection). Cell type and time point are not known.

Only a few counts were recorded for this clonotype. The chain combines TRBV7-2 with TRBJ2-1; D perhaps matches TRBD2 (5 bases). The CDR3 runs 13 residues. V was shortened by 5 bases and J by 5 bases, with 10 bases between the two germline ends. Germline CDR1 is SGHTA and CDR2 is FQGNSA. CDR3 sequence reads: CASSVTRDNEQFF. The CDR3 bases are TGTGCCAGCAGCGTTACTAGAGACAATGAGCAGTTCTTC.

V is TRBV7-2 and J is TRBJ1-2; 9 bases are shared with TRBD1. V dropped 4 bases and J dropped 6; count of bases not matched to a gene: 3. This CDR3 is built from 13 residues. Per the germline V gene, CDR1 is SGHTA and CDR2 is FQGNSA. CDR3 in DNA: TGTGCCAGCAGCTACCGACAGGGGGATGGCTACACCTTC. Translation: CASSYRQGDGYTF.

This rearrangement joins TRBV12-3 or TRBV12-4 to TRBJ1-2, with D unclear. The CDR3 runs 12 residues. The V gene lost 4 bases and the J gene lost 2 bases, with 5 bases spanning the gap. The CDR3 DNA sequence: TGTGCCAGCAGTTCACAGAACTATGGCTACACCTTC. Translated, it gives CASSSQNYGYTF.

The chain is built from TRBV12-3 or TRBV12-4 and TRBJ1-1, with D hard to call. This CDR3 is built from 14 residues. Between the trimmed V and J ends, which lost 8 bases and 0 bases, there was a span of 13 bases. The CDR3 is CASSSRNLNTEAFF. CDR3 coding DNA: TGTGCCAGCTCCTCCCGAAACCTGAACACTGAAGCTTTCTTT.

The gene calls are TRBV24-1 and TRBJ2-1; 7 bases fit TRBD2. CDR3 size: 19 residues. Per the germline V gene, CDR1 is KGHDR and CDR2 is SFDVKD. The ends lost 1 base at V and 2 bases at J; junction bases unmatched: 13. The CDR3: CATSDFTAGVTSAYNEQFF. The CDR3 DNA reads TGTGCCACCAGTGATTTTACTGCGGGGGTCACATCCGCCTACAATGAGCAGTTCTTC.

The V call is TRBV12-3 or TRBV12-4, the J call TRBJ2-5; 15 bases fit TRBD2. V lost 4 bases, J lost 3 bases, and 9 bases stayed unmatched. CDR3 size: 18 residues. In nucleotides, the CDR3 is TGTGCCAGCAGTTCCGAATCGGGACTAGCGGGAGGAGAAGAGACCCAGTACTTC. It codes for CASSSESGLAGGEETQYF.

This clonotype showed up many times. The rearrangement uses TRBV7-2 and TRBJ2-3; weak D call: TRBD2 (6 bases). This CDR3 region has 16 residues. Between the trimmed V and J ends, which lost 2 bases and 1 base, there was a span of 13 bases. CDR1 and CDR2 from the germline V gene are SGHTA and FQGNSA. CDR3 region: CASSLTWTTRTDTQYF. The CDR3 DNA is TGTGCCAGCAGCTTAACCTGGACTACCCGCACAGATACGCAGTATTTT.

This clonotype was counted between two and nine times. CDR3 in DNA: TGTGCCAGCAGCCAAGACAGGGCGGACACTGAAGCTTTCTTT. Translation gives CASSQDRADTEAFF. The V gene is TRBV4-2, the J gene TRBJ1-1, with TRBD1 as a possible D gene (5 bases). Germline values: CDR1 LGHNA, CDR2 YNFKEQ. V lost 0 bases and J 3 bases, leaving 8 bases between the germline ends. The CDR3 loop spans 14 amino acids.

This clonotype showed up just a few times. This chain connects TRBV15 to TRBJ2-5; D is ambiguous. V was shortened by 0 bases and J by 4 bases, with 12 bases between the two germline ends. The CDR3 runs 15 residues. Germline assignment: CDR1 LNHNV and CDR2 YYDKDF (reference sequence). CDR3 residues: CATSRDIASAETQYF. For the CDR3, the DNA is TGTGCCACCAGCAGAGATATCGCGTCAGCAGAGACCCAGTACTTC.

This chain links TRBV29-1 with TRBJ1-1; possible D gene TRBD1, 5 bases. There are 15 residues in the CDR3. Trimming stripped 6 bases from V and 4 bases from J, with 21 bases between. Germline V gene lookup returns CDR1 SQVTM and CDR2 ANQGSEA. The CDR3 DNA sequence: TGCAGCGTACTCCCAGCGGAGGGGAGGGGCACTGAAGCTTTCTTT. As protein: CSVLPAEGRGTEAFF. Using reference TRBV29-1 and TRBJ1-1 for the parts outside the CDR3, the full variable domain is SAVISQKPSRDICQRGTSLTIQCQVDSQVTMMFWYRQQPGQSLTLIATANQGSEATYESGFVIDKFPISRPNLTFSTLTVSNMSPEDSSIYLCSVLPAEGRGTEAFFGQGTRLTVV.

This clonotype was counted a few times. The chain combines TRBV5-1 with TRBJ1-1; 10 bases are a match to TRBD1. CDR3 length: 17 residues. V was pared by 4 bases and J by 1 base, with 10 bases of the junction left unmatched. Germline CDR1 reads SGHRS; CDR2 reads YFSETQ. The CDR3 here is CASSPRDRGIWNTEAFF. CDR3 nucleotides: TGCGCCAGCAGCCCAAGGGACAGGGGCATCTGGAACACTGAAGCTTTCTTT. The full variable domain, rest sourced from reference TRBV5-1 and TRBJ1-1, is KAGVTQTPRYLIKTRGQQVTLSCSPISGHRSVSWYQQTPGQGLQFLFEYFSETQRNKGNFPGRFSGRQFSNSRSEMNVSTLELGDSALYLCASSPRDRGIWNTEAFFGQGTRLTVV.

The chain combines TRBV7-6 with TRBJ1-1, with D unclear. CDR1 and CDR2 (germline): SGHVS, FNYEAQ. The CDR3 runs to 15 residues. Trimming pared 5 bases from V and 0 bases from J, leaving 13 bases between. CDR3 bases: TGTGCCAGCAGCGAAGCGCCTAAGATGAACACTGAAGCTTTCTTT. Translating gives CASSEAPKMNTEAFF. The complete variable domain, with remaining parts taken from reference TRBV7-6 and TRBJ1-1, reads GAGVSQSPRYKVTKRGQDVALRCDPISGHVSLYWYRQALGQGPEFLTYFNYEAQQDKSGLPNDRFSAERPEGSISTLTIQRTEQRDSAMYRCASSEAPKMNTEAFFGQGTRLTVV.

This clonotype was seen at least ten times. V is TRBV6-2 or TRBV6-3 and J is TRBJ1-2; D not certain. Germline-derived CDR1 and CDR2 are MNHEY and SVGEGT. The CDR3 is 12 residues long. The V end was cut by 7 bases, the J end by 4 bases, with 10 bases between. The CDR3 sequence is CASMRQPYGYTF. CDR3 in DNA: TGTGCCAGCATGAGGCAGCCCTATGGCTACACCTTC.

This chain links TRBV24-1 with TRBJ2-3; D is possibly TRBD1 (7 bases). The CDR3 runs to 17 residues. Germline V gene sequence: CDR1 KGHDR, CDR2 SFDVKD. Trimming took 3 bases from V and 3 from J, leaving 18 bases between them. DNA of the CDR3: TGTGCCACCAGTGATCCACGACAGGGAGGAGGGACAGATACGCAGTATTTT. As protein: CATSDPRQGGGTDTQYF.

This rearrangement joins TRBV5-1 to TRBJ1-1; D unresolved. Germline V gene lookup returns CDR1 SGHRS and CDR2 YFSETQ. CDR3 length: 15 amino acids. V lost 7 bases, J lost 1 base, and 17 bases lay in between. CDR3 residues: CASGLREAPNTEAFF. The CDR3 nucleotides read TGCGCCAGCGGACTGAGGGAGGCTCCGAACACTGAAGCTTTCTTT.

This clonotype was observed at least ten times. V is TRBV20-1 and J is TRBJ1-5; a possible D gene is TRBD1 (5 bases). The CDR3 length is 13 residues. V was shortened by 3 bases and J by 3 bases, with 9 bases between the two germline ends. CDR1 is DFQATT, CDR2 SNEGSKA, per germline (reference sequence). CDR3 DNA: TGCAGTGCTAGTTCAGGGTCCAATCAGCCCCAGCATTTT. This sequence encodes CSASSGSNQPQHF.

The chain recombines TRBV20-1 with TRBJ1-6; no reliable D call. Deletions cut 6 bases from V and 12 bases from J, with 21 bases between. The germline V gene has CDR1 DFQATT and CDR2 SNEGSKA (reference sequence). There are 14 residues in the CDR3. CDR3 in DNA: TGCAGTGCCGAACGTTCGGGATCCACCCTACCCCTCCACTTT. Residues: CSAERSGSTLPLHF.

The rearrangement links TRBV7-9 to TRBJ2-3; 9 nucleotides align to TRBD2. CDR3 length: 17 amino acids. J lost 2 bases, V lost 1 base, and 7 bases had no gene match. The germline V gene encodes CDR1 SEHNR and CDR2 FQNEAQ (reference sequence). CDR3 nucleotides: TGTGCCAGCAGCTTAGGAATGGCGGGAGGGCCCACAGATACGCAGTATTTT. Its translation is CASSLGMAGGPTDTQYF.

The rearrangement joins TRBV20-1 to TRBJ2-5; 8 nucleotides align to TRBD2. Germline V lookup: CDR1 DFQATT, CDR2 SNEGSKA (reference sequence). J lost 5 bases, V lost 5 bases, and 13 bases had no gene match. This CDR3 is 15 amino acids long. CDR3 coding DNA: TGCAGTGCTCGCCCCTCCATAGCGGGATTGGAGACCCAGTACTTC. This encodes CSARPSIAGLETQYF.

The rearrangement joins TRBV6-5 to TRBJ2-5, with 14 bases aligning to TRBD2. CDR1 and CDR2 from the germline V gene are MNHEY and SVGAGI. V was clipped by 0 bases and J by 5 bases; unmatched bases: 11. The CDR3 has 19 residues. The CDR3 sequence: CASSYSGLAGGTSFETQYF. The CDR3 DNA sequence: TGTGCCAGCAGTTACTCCGGACTAGCGGGAGGTACCTCATTCGAGACCCAGTACTTC.

This clonotype was detected a few times. The chain has TRBV5-1 and TRBJ2-5; possibly TRBD2 for D (6 bases). V gave up 0 bases and J gave up 0 bases, with 9 bases separating them. Germline values: CDR1 SGHRS, CDR2 YFSETQ. The CDR3 has 15 amino acids. CDR3 DNA: TGCGCCAGCAGCTTGGGAGGGGACTACCAAGAGACCCAGTACTTC. The encoded protein is CASSLGGDYQETQYF.

This clonotype was observed a few times. V is TRBV6-5 and J is TRBJ2-7, with TRBD2 matching over 10 bases. This CDR3 contains 13 residues. Looked up from germline, CDR1 is MNHEY and CDR2 is SVGAGI. V shed 7 bases and J 2 bases; nucleotides not matched to a gene: 2. The CDR3 DNA is TGTGCCAGCACTAGCGGGGGAACCTACGAGCAGTACTTC. This sequence encodes CASTSGGTYEQYF.

This clonotype was counted between two and nine times. The chain combines TRBV7-2 with TRBJ2-1; 13 nucleotides agree with TRBD2. With 7 bases clipped from V and 5 bases from J, the junction kept 2 bases outside the gene matches. In germline, CDR1 is SGHTA, CDR2 FQGNSA. This CDR3 is built from 14 residues. The CDR3 loop is CASKTSGGNNEQFF. DNA of the CDR3: TGTGCCAGCAAGACTAGCGGGGGGAACAATGAGCAGTTCTTC.

V is TRBV7-2 and J is TRBJ1-5; the D is unclear. Germline V CDR1 and CDR2: SGHTA, FQGNSA. The ends were cut back, 4 bases at V and 3 bases at J, with 13 bases in the middle. The CDR3 consists of 15 residues. The CDR3 spells CASSSTDGFNQPQHF. For the CDR3, the DNA is TGTGCCAGCAGCTCAACCGACGGATTCAATCAGCCCCAGCATTTT.

The CDR3 protein is CASSFWTGGADTQYF. The CDR3 DNA reads TGTGCCAGCAGTTTTTGGACAGGGGGCGCAGATACGCAGTATTTT. The rearrangement joins TRBV27 to TRBJ2-3; 11 nucleotides agree with TRBD1. Losses at the gene ends were 3 bases for V and 4 bases for J; bases not matched to a gene: 3. Germline-derived CDR1 and CDR2 are MNHEY and SMNVEV (reference sequence). The length of the CDR3 is 15 residues.

This sequence joins TRBV7-3 and TRBJ2-1; D is possibly TRBD2 (6 bases). This CDR3 is 14 amino acids long. Per the germline V gene, CDR1 is SGHTA and CDR2 is FQGTGA. V shed 5 bases and J shed 4 bases, with 12 bases lying between them. The CDR3 coding sequence is TGTGCCAGCAGCCGGGACTCCGAGTACAATGAGCAGTTCTTC. Translating gives CASSRDSEYNEQFF.

CDR3 coding DNA: TGTGCCAGCAGTGCCTTGGGGCTAGCGGGAGTCGAGCAGTACTTC. Protein: CASSALGLAGVEQYF. This chain links TRBV6-5 with TRBJ2-7, with 10 bases that match TRBD2. Germline V lookup: CDR1 MNHEY, CDR2 SVGAGI. This CDR3 region has 15 residues. The trim removed 5 bases at V and 6 bases at J, leaving 10 bases unmatched.

In its sample, this clonotype was seen once. The chain combines TRBV20-1 with TRBJ2-7, with D perhaps being TRBD1 or TRBD2 (6 bases each). Germline loops: CDR1 DFQATT, CDR2 SNEGSKA (reference sequence). Trimming cost V 0 bases and J 0 bases, with 15 bases left between them. The CDR3 length is 16 residues. CDR3 loop: CSARDPSGARSYEQYF. The CDR3 region has the DNA TGCAGTGCTAGAGACCCCTCGGGGGCCCGCTCCTACGAGCAGTACTTC.

This clonotype came up many times. This rearrangement joins TRBV7-9 to TRBJ2-7, with TRBD1 matching over 8 bases. This CDR3 is 16 amino acids long. The ends lost 3 bases at V and 3 bases at J; junction bases unmatched: 10. Germline-derived CDR1 and CDR2 are SEHNR and FQNEAQ (reference sequence). The DNA for the CDR3 is TGTGCCAGCAGCTTTTCGGTCGGACAGGGTTACTACGAGCAGTACTTC. Translation: CASSFSVGQGYYEQYF. The entire variable domain, with the rest obtained from reference TRBV7-9 and TRBJ2-7, is as follows: DTGVSQNPRHKITKRGQNVTFRCDPISEHNRLYWYRQTLGQGPEFLTYFQNEAQLEKSRLLSDRFSAERPKGSFSTLEIQRTEQGDSAMYLCASSFSVGQGYYEQYFGPGTRLTVT.